This entry lists 10 T cell receptor beta chains sequenced from one sample in a study of cytomegalovirus exposure and HLA in healthy donors. The PCR ran on 60 Vbeta and 13 Jbeta primers. Data came from immunoSEQ multiplex PCR; TCRdb stores just in-frame clones and leaves some out. Its listing shows 34,000 or so clones. Sequences were obtained from PBMCs. These receptors were obtained from a woman aged 40-49 years in good health and CMV-seropositive.

The DNA of the CDR3 is TGTGCCAGCAGCTTGGCCGGGACTAGCGGGGGGGCCTACAATGAGCAGTTCTTC. Translation: CASSLAGTSGGAYNEQFF. V usage is TRBV5-5 and J usage is TRBJ2-1; 16 nucleotides line up with TRBD2. The V segment lost 0 bases and the J segment 2 bases; nucleotides outside the gene matches: 2. Germline values: CDR1 SGHKS, CDR2 YYEKEE (reference sequence). The CDR3 is made up of 18 amino acids. Full variable domain (rest looked up from reference TRBV5-5 and TRBJ2-1): DAGVTQSPTHLIKTRGQQVTLRCSPISGHKSVSWYQQVLGQGPQFIFQYYEKEERGRGNFPDRFSARQFPNYSSELNVNALLLGDSALYLCASSLAGTSGGAYNEQFFGPGTRLTVL.

The chain links TRBV28 to TRBJ2-3; TRBD1 agrees at 8 bases. The length of the CDR3 is 14 residues. CDR1 and CDR2 (germline): MDHEN, SYDVKM. V lost 7 bases, J lost 0 bases, and 3 bases stayed unmatched. In DNA, the CDR3 is TGTGCCAGCAAACAGGGGGGTAGCACAGATACGCAGTATTTT. This codes for CASKQGGSTDTQYF. Using reference TRBV28 and TRBJ2-3 for the parts outside the CDR3, the full variable domain is DVKVTQSSRYLVKRTGEKVFLECVQDMDHENMFWYRQDPGLGLRLIYFSYDVKMKEKGDIPEGYSVSREKKERFSLILESASTNQTSMYLCASKQGGSTDTQYFGPGTRLTVL.

The chain couples TRBV5-6 to TRBJ2-3; D unclear. Germline CDR1 reads SGHDT; CDR2 reads YYEEEE. Trimming stripped 3 bases from V and 3 bases from J, with 11 bases between. This CDR3 region has 14 residues. The CDR3 loop reads CASSSSAGTDTQYF. The CDR3 nucleotides read TGTGCCAGCAGCTCCTCCGCCGGGACAGATACGCAGTATTTT.

This chain joins TRBV14 and TRBJ1-2; weak D call: TRBD1 (5 bases). The germline CDR1 and CDR2 sequences are SGHDN and FVKESK. The CDR3 loop spans 14 amino acids. Trimming left V 5 bases short and J 8 bases short, with 18 bases between. The CDR3 protein is CASSARTWTEGYTF. In DNA form, the CDR3 reads TGTGCCAGCAGCGCACGGACATGGACCGAGGGCTACACCTTC.

V gene TRBV10-2 combines with J gene TRBJ1-3; 7 bases fit TRBD1. This CDR3 has 13 residues. With 6 bases clipped from V and 2 bases from J, the junction kept 1 base outside the gene matches. Germline CDR1 WSHSY, CDR2 SAAADI. This CDR3 is CASSGTAGNTIYF. The CDR3 nucleotides read TGCGCCAGCAGCGGGACAGCTGGAAACACCATATATTTT.

The chain recombines TRBV28 with TRBJ1-1, with 8 bases aligning to TRBD1. The CDR3 runs to 13 residues. The V gene's germline CDR1 is MDHEN and CDR2 SYDVKM. V trimming: 5 bases; J trimming: 4 bases; junction bases outside the gene matches: 3. The CDR3, as DNA: TGTGCCAGCAGTCAGGGGGCGGTCACTGAAGCTTTCTTT. It is translated as CASSQGAVTEAFF.

As DNA, the CDR3 is TGTGCCAGCAGCTTAAACGGAGGGCAGCCCCAGCATTTT. It is translated as CASSLNGGQPQHF. The chain employs TRBV11-2 and TRBJ1-5; D remains unclear. This CDR3 spans 13 amino acids. Germline V gene data show CDR1 as SGHAT and CDR2 as FQNNGV. The V end was cut by 2 bases, the J end by 7 bases, with 9 bases between.

The rearrangement uses TRBV28 and TRBJ1-1; no definite D call. The CDR3 length is 12 residues. Trimming stripped 10 bases from V and 4 bases from J, with 13 bases between. The germline V gene has CDR1 MDHEN and CDR2 SYDVKM. CDR3 DNA: TGTGCCATCTTGACACAAGGCACTGAAGCTTTCTTT. As protein: CAILTQGTEAFF.

The CDR3 is CASSESPVGGNEQYF. CDR3 coding DNA: TGTGCCAGCAGCGAATCCCCTGTAGGGGGTAACGAGCAGTACTTC. The chain has TRBV9 and TRBJ2-7, with a weak D call TRBD1 (6 bases). Trimming removed 3 bases from V and 5 bases from J, with 18 bases in between. Germline V gene sequence: CDR1 SGDLS, CDR2 YYNGEE. The CDR3 has 15 residues. Using reference TRBV9 and TRBJ2-7 for the parts outside the CDR3, the full variable domain is DSGVTQTPKHLITATGQRVTLRCSPRSGDLSVYWYQQSLDQGLQFLIQYYNGEERAKGNILERFSAQQFPDLHSELNLSSLELGDSALYFCASSESPVGGNEQYFGPGTRLTVT.

The rearrangement links TRBV4-2 to TRBJ2-3; 9 nucleotides agree with TRBD2. The CDR3 loop spans 16 amino acids. The germline V gene has CDR1 LGHNA and CDR2 YNFKEQ. V was clipped by 3 bases and J by 4 bases; unmatched bases: 8. The CDR3 coding sequence is TGTGCCAGCAGCCAGAACCGGGTAGCGGGAGCAGATACGCAGTATTTT. This sequence encodes CASSQNRVAGADTQYF.